The following is a TCR beta chain sequence with its context. Antigen unknown. Assay: immunoSEQ multiplex PCR; the TCRdb copy retains only in-frame clones and omits some. The repertoire holds 90,000 to 100,000 clones, 86% seen once, with roughly 8% in the top ten. Germline V CDR1 and CDR2: SQVTM, ANQGSEA. This CDR3 is 12 amino acids long. The V gene lost 4 bases and the J gene lost 2 bases, with 9 bases spanning the gap. The time point was: baseline pretreatment blood. As for treatment: 15 Gy SBRT to primary tumor, nephrectomy 4 weeks later. Clear cell pathology was present in this patient's renal cell carcinoma. The data derive from a study of radiation and T cells in renal cell carcinoma. Study-wide points: Without pretreatment biopsies, baseline tumor clonotype presence was undetermined.

V usage is TRBV29-1 and J usage is TRBJ2-7, with D uncertain. This sequence originates from a middle-aged man with renal cell carcinoma. Material: blood, obtained from a patient whose treatment included radiotherapy and nephrectomy. The CDR3 spells CSVVTNTYEQYF. The CDR3 coding sequence is TGCAGCGTTGTGACAAACACCTACGAGCAGTACTTC.